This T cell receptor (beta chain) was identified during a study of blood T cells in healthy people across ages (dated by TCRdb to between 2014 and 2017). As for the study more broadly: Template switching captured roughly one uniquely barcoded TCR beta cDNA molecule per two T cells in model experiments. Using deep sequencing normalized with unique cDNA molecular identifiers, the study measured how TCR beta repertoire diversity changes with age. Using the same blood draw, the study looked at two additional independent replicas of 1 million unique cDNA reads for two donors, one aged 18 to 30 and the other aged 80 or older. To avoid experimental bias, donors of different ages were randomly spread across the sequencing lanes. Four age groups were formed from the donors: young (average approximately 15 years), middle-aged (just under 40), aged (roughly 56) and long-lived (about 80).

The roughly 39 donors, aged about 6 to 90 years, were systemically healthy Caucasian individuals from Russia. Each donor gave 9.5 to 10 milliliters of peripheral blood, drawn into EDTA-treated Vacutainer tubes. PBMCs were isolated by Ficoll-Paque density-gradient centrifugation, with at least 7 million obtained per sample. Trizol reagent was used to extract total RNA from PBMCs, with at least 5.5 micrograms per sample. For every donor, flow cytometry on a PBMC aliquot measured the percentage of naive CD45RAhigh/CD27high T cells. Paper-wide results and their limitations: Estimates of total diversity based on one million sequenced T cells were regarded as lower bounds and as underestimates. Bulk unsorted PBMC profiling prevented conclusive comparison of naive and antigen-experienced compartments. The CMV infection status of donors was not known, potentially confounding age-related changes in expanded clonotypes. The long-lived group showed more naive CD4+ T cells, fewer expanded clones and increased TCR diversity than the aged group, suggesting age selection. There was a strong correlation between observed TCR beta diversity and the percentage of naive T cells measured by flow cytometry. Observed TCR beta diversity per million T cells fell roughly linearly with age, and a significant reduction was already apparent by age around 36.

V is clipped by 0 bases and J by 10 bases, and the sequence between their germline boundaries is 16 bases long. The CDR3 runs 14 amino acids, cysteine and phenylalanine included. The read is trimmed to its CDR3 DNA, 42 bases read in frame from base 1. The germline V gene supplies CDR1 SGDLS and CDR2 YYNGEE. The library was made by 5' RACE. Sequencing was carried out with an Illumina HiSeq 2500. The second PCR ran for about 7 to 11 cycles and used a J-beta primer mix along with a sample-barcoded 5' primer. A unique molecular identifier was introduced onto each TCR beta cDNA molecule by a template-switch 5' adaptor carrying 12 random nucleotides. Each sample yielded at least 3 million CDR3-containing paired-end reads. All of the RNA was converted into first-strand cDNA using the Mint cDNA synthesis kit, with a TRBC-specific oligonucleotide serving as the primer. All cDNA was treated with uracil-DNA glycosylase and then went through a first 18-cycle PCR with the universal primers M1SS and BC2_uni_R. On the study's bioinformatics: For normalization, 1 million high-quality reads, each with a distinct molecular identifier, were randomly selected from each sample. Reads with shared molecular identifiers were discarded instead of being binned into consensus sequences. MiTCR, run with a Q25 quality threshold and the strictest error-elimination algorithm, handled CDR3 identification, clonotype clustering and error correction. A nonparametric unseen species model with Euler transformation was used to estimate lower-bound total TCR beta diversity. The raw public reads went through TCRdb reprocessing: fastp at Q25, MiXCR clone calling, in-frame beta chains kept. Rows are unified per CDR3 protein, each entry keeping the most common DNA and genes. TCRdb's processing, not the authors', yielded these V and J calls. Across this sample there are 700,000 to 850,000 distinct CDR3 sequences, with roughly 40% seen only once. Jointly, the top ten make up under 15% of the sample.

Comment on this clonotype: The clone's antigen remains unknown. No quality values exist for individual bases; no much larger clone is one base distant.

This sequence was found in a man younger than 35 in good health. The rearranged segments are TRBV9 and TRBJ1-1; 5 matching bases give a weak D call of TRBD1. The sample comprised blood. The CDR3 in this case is CASSVVGGGGGAFF. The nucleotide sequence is TGTGCCAGCAGCGTAGTCGGAGGCGGGGGGGGAGCTTTCTTT.